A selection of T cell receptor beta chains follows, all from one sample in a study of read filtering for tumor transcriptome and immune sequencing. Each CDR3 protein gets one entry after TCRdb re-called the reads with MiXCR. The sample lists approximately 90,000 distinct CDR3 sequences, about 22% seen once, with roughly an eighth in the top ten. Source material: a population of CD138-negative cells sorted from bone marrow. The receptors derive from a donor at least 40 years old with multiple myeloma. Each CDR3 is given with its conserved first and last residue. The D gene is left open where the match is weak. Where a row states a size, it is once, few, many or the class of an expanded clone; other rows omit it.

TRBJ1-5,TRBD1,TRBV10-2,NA,TGCGCCACCGGGGGGACAGGGTCGTCGAATCAGCCCCAGCATTTT,CATGGTGSSNQPQHF
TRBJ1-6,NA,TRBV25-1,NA,TGTGCCAGCAGTCTGGTCATCCCCAATTCACCCCCCCACTTT,CASSLVIPNSPPHF
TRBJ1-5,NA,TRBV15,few,TGTGCCACCAGCATTGGGGGTGAGCAGCCCCAGCATTTT,CATSIGGEQPQHF
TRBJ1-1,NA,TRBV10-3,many,TGTGCCACGGCAAGCGGGACACCCGAAGCTTTCTTT,CATASGTPEAFF
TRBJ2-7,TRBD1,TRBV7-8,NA,TGTGCCAGCAGCTTAGGCCGGTGGGGACAGGCCTCCTACGAGCAGTACTTC,CASSLGRWGQASYEQYF
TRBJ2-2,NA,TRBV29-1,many,TGCAGCGTTGAAGGCCGAGAGGGGGTCGGGGAGCTGTTTTTT,CSVEGREGVGELFF
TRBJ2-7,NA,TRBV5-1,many,TGCGCCAGCAGCGATGTAACAGGAGGCGAGCAGTACTTC,CASSDVTGGEQYF
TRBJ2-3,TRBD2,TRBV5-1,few,TGCGCCAGCAGCTTGGTCCAGGGAGGGGATACGCAGTATTTT,CASSLVQGGDTQYF
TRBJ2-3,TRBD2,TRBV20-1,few,TGCAGTGCAGGACTAGCGGGGGCCAGCACAGATACGCAGTATTTT,CSAGLAGASTDTQYF
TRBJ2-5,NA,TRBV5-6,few,TGTGCCAGCAGCCTACGGGAGTGGGTCAGGGCTTTGGAGACCCAGTACTTC,CASSLREWVRALETQYF
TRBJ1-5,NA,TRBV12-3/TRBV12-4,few,TGTGCCAGCAGTTTTGAGGGGCCGAATCAGCCCCAGCATTTT,CASSFEGPNQPQHF
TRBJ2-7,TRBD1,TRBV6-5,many,TGTGCCAGCAGAAGGGGACAGGGTGAATACGAGCAGTACTTC,CASRRGQGEYEQYF
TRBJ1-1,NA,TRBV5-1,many,TGCGCCAGCAGCTTGCCCGGGTCTACTGAAGCTTTCTTT,CASSLPGSTEAFF
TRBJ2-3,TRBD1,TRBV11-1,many,TGCGCCAGCAGCCAGGGGACAGTAAGCACAGATACGCAGTATTTT,CASSQGTVSTDTQYF
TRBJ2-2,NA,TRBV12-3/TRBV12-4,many,TGTGCCAGCAGGGGGGCGAGCAACACCGGGGAGCTGTTTTTT,CASRGASNTGELFF
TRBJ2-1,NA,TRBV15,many,TGTGCCACCAGCACCCGGAGCTCCTACAATGAGCAGTTCTTC,CATSTRSSYNEQFF
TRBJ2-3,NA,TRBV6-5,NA,TGTGCCAGCGGGGGGGCTTATACGCAGTATTTT,CASGGAYTQYF
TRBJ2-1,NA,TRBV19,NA,TGTGCCAGCAGTATGGTCGGGGGTGACGGGTTCTTC,CASSMVGGDGFF
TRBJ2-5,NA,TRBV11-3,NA,TGTGCCAGCAGCTTCAACAGCGGGCGCTCAGAGACCCAGTACTTC,CASSFNSGRSETQYF
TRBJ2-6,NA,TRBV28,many,TGTGCCAGCAGTTTGCGGGGGCGCGGGGCCAACGTCCTGACTTTC,CASSLRGRGANVLTF
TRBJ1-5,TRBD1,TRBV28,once,TGTGCCATCAGTCCCCCGGGCAGGGGGAGCAATCAGTCCCAGCATTTT,CAISPPGRGSNQSQHF
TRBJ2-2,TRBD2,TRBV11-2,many,TGTGCCAGCAACCTAGCGGGGGGGCGCACCGGGGAGCTGTTTTTT,CASNLAGGRTGELFF
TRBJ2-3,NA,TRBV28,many,TGTGCCAGCAGGGAAGCAGCTAGGGCAGATACGCAGTATTTT,CASREAARADTQYF
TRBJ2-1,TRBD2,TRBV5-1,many,TGCGCCAGCAGCTCACTCTCAGGGGGATATGGGACTAGCGGGGGGACCTCACGCTACAATGAGCAGTTCTTC,CASSSLSGGYGTSGGTSRYNEQFF
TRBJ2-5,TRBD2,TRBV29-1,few,TGCAGCGCATTGGGACTAGCGGGGCAAGAGACCCAGTACTTC,CSALGLAGQETQYF
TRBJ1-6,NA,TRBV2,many,TGTGCCAGCAACCTACAACAGGCCATCCCCCTCCACTTT,CASNLQQAIPLHF
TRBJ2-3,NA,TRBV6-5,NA,TGTGCCAGCAGTTACTCGGCTAGAACGGATACGCAGTATTTT,CASSYSARTDTQYF
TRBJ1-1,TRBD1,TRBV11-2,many,TGTGCCAGCAGCTTAGTCAGGGGGAGCACTGAAGCTTTCTTT,CASSLVRGSTEAFF
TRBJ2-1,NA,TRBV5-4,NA,TGTGCCAGCAGCTCCCCGACAGGAACCTCCTACTATGAGCAGTTCTTC,CASSSPTGTSYYEQFF
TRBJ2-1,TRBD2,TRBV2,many,TGTGCCAGCAGTGAGCTAGCGGGAAACAATGAGCAGTTCTTC,CASSELAGNNEQFF
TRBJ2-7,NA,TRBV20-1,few,TGCAGTGCTAGAGGGGCTCCGGGCCATACCTACGAGCAGTACTTC,CSARGAPGHTYEQYF
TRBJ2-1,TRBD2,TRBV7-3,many,TGTGCCAGCAGCTTAAACCCTAGCGGGGGGCGGAATGAGCAGTTCTTC,CASSLNPSGGRNEQFF
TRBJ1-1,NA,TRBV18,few,TGTGCCAGCTCACCACAAGTGGGAAACACTGAAGCTTTCTTT,CASSPQVGNTEAFF
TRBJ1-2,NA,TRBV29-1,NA,TGCAGCGCGGGGGGCACCCCCTATGGCTACACCTTC,CSAGGTPYGYTF
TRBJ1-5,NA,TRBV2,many,TGTGCCAGCAGTGAGGGCCAGCCCGGATGGGGCAATCAGCCCCAGCATTTT,CASSEGQPGWGNQPQHF
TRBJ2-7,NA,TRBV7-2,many,TGTGCCAGCAGCAGCAGCTTCTACGAGCAGTACTTC,CASSSSFYEQYF
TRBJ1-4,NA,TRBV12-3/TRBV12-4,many,TGTGCCAGCACAACTACGGGACCCGGGATTGAAAAACTGTTTTTT,CASTTTGPGIEKLFF
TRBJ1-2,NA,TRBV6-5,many,TGTGCCAGCAGTCCGGAGGGATTTCGCGGCTACACCTTC,CASSPEGFRGYTF
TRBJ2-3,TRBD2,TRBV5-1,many,TGCGCCAGCAGCTTGAAGCGGGGGAGCACAGATACGCAGTATTTT,CASSLKRGSTDTQYF
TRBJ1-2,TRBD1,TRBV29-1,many,TGCAGCGTTGGGACAGGGAGTGTCTATGGCTACACCTTC,CSVGTGSVYGYTF
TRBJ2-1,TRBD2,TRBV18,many,TGTGCCAGCTCACCATCTCCCAGCGGGGGGGCCAGGGAGCAGTTCTTC,CASSPSPSGGAREQFF
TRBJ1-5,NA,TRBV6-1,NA,TGTGCCAGCAGACAGGATTACAATCAGCCCCAGCATTTT,CASRQDYNQPQHF
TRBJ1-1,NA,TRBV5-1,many,TGCGCCAGCCTCCGCGAATTGGGGAACACTGAAGCTTTCTTT,CASLRELGNTEAFF
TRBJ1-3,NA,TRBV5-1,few,TGCGCCAGCAGCCCCGGGGACGGCCGATCAGCCATATATTTT,CASSPGDGRSAIYF
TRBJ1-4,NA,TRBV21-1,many,TGTGCCAGCAGCAAAATCGGGCGCATCCTTTATAATGAAAAACTGTTTTTT,CASSKIGRILYNEKLFF
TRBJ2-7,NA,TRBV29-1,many,TGCAGCGTGGGGGCCTCTTCCTACGAGCAGTACTTC,CSVGASSYEQYF
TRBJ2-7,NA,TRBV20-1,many,TGCAGTGCGTATTCTCAGGGCTACGAGCAGTACTTC,CSAYSQGYEQYF
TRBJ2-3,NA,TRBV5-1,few,TGCGCCAGCGGATCGACAGCTAGCACAGATACGCAGTATTTT,CASGSTASTDTQYF
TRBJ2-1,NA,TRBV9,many,TGTGCCAGCAGCCCCGGGGGCCACGTATACAATGAGCAGTTCTTC,CASSPGGHVYNEQFF
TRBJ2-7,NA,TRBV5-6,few,TGTGCCAGCAGCTTTCGAGGGGAGCAGTACTTC,CASSFRGEQYF
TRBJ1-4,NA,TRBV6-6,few,TGTGCCAGCGGCCATTGGACGGTGAATGAAAAACTGTTTTTT,CASGHWTVNEKLFF